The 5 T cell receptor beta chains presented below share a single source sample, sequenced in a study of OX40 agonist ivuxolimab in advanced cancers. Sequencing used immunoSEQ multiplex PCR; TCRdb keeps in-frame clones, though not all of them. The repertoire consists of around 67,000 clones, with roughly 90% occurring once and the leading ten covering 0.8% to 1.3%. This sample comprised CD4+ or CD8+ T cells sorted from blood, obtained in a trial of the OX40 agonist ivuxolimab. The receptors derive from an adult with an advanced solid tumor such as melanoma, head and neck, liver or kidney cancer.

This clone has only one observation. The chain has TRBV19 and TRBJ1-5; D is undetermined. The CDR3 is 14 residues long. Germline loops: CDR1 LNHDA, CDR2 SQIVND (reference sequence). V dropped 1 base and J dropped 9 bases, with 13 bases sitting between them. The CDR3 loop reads CASSIVGIRWPQHF. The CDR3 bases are TGTGCCAGTAGTATAGTGGGGATTAGGTGGCCCCAGCATTTT.

CDR3 region: CASSWGAGSNQPQHF. CDR3 bases: TGTGCCAGCAGTTGGGGGGCGGGCAGCAATCAGCCCCAGCATTTT. The chain links TRBV27 to TRBJ1-5; D is perhaps TRBD1 (6 bases). Germline V gives CDR1 MNHEY, CDR2 SMNVEV (reference sequence). Trimming removed 4 bases at V and 1 base at J, with 11 bases between. This CDR3 is built from 15 residues.

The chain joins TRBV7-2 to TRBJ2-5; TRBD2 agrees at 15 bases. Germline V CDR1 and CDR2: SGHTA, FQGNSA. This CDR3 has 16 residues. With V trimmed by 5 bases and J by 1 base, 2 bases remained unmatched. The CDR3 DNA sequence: TGTGCCAGCAGCGCGGGACTAGCGGGAGGCCAAGAGACCCAGTACTTC. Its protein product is CASSAGLAGGQETQYF.

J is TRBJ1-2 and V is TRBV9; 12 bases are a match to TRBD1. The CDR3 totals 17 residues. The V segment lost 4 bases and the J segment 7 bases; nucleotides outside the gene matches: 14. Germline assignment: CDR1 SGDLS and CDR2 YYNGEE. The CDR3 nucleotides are TGTGCCAGCAGCTCCCCACGGCCGGGACAGGGGGCGGGTGGCTACACCTTC. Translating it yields CASSSPRPGQGAGGYTF. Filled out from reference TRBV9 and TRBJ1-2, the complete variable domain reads DSGVTQTPKHLITATGQRVTLRCSPRSGDLSVYWYQQSLDQGLQFLIQYYNGEERAKGNILERFSAQQFPDLHSELNLSSLELGDSALYFCASSSPRPGQGAGGYTFGSGTRLTVV.

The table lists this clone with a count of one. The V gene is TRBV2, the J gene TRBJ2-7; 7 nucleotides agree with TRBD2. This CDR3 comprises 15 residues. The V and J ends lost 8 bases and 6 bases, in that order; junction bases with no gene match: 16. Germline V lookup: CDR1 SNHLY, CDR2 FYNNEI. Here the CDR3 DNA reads TGTGCCAGCGGCTGGGAGGGGCCCCACCGGGCCGAGCAGTACTTC. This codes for CASGWEGPHRAEQYF.